The 5 T cell receptor beta chains in this list originate from one sample, sequenced in a study of T cells in Graves' hyperthyroidism and ophthalmopathy. The source material, RNA transcripts, was used to amplify TCR beta CDR3 regions. First-round RT-PCR targeting the TCR CDR3 was performed with the HTBI primer set. TCRdb ran MiXCR on the multiplex PCR reads and lists one entry per CDR3 protein. The data hold 700,000 to 850,000 distinct CDR3 sequences, with 30% to 40% observed a single time. Sequencing was done on a sample of blood. The receptor source for this set is a woman aged 40 to 50 with Graves' hyperthyroidism.

This clonotype has at least ten counts. The genes are TRBV19 and TRBJ1-2; tentative D call: TRBD1 (6 bases). The V gene's germline CDR1 is LNHDA and CDR2 SQIVND (reference sequence). The CDR3 contains 14 residues. V was pared by 3 bases and J by 3 bases, with 11 bases between. The DNA for the CDR3 is TGTGCCAGTAGTATGGACAGACGAGACTATGGCTACACCTTC. It is translated as CASSMDRRDYGYTF.

This clonotype has at least ten counts. This CDR3 is CSASRDTDNSPLHF. The CDR3 DNA follows: TGCAGTGCTAGCCGGGACACAGATAATTCACCCCTCCACTTT. J is TRBJ1-6 and V is TRBV20-1, with D tentatively TRBD1 (6 bases). Trimming took off 3 bases at V and 5 bases at J, with 11 bases between the two ends. The CDR3 totals 14 residues. The germline V gene encodes CDR1 DFQATT and CDR2 SNEGSKA (reference sequence).

J is TRBJ2-5 and V is TRBV5-1, with TRBD1 matching 11 bases. This CDR3 is 16 amino acids long. The junction had 10 bases not matched to a gene; V was cut back by 4 bases and J by 5 bases. Germline values: CDR1 SGHRS, CDR2 YFSETQ. CDR3 DNA sequence: TGCGCCAGCAGCGACATAGGACAGGGGGCTTGGGAGACCCAGTACTTC. This sequence encodes CASSDIGQGAWETQYF.

Ten or more counts support this clonotype. V gene TRBV10-3 combines with J gene TRBJ1-5; D gene uncertain. CDR3 length: 16 residues. Trimming left V 2 bases short and J 2 bases short, with 13 bases between. The germline gives CDR1 ENHRY, CDR2 SYGVKD. The CDR3 loop is CAISEGIPQGNQPQHF. The CDR3 coding sequence is TGTGCCATCAGTGAGGGGATCCCCCAGGGCAATCAGCCCCAGCATTTT.

Note on this clonotype: Germline is not matched at one junction end, which may reflect a read error. The chain couples TRBV20-1 to TRBJ1-5; possibly TRBD1 for D (6 bases). The CDR3 extends over 14 amino acids. Germline V gene lookup returns CDR1 DFQATT and CDR2 SNEGSKA (reference sequence). The CDR3 region has the DNA TGCAGTGCTATCAAACAGGGTAGCAATCAGCCCCGGCATTTT. Residues: CSAIKQGSNQPRHF.